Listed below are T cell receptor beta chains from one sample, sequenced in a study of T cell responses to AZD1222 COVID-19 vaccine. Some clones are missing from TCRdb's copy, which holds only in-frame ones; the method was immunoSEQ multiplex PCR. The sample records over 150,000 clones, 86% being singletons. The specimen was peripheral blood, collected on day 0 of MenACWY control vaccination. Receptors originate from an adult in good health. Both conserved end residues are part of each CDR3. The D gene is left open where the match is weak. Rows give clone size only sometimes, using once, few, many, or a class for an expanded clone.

cdr3_aa: CASSPYDEQFF; cdr3_nt: TGTGCCAGCAGCCCCTACGATGAGCAGTTCTTC; v_call: TRBV9; j_call: TRBJ2-1; d_call: .; clone_size: .
cdr3_aa: CASSLGGAGLGYTF; cdr3_nt: TGTGCCAGCAGTTTAGGGGGAGCGGGGCTGGGCTACACCTTC; v_call: TRBV28; j_call: TRBJ1-2; d_call: .; clone_size: once
cdr3_aa: CASSSLGRGNTGELFF; cdr3_nt: TGCGCCAGCAGCTCCCTAGGGCGGGGCAACACCGGGGAGCTGTTTTTT; v_call: TRBV5-1; j_call: TRBJ2-2; d_call: .; clone_size: .
cdr3_aa: CASSPRVRMNTEAFF; cdr3_nt: TGTGCCAGCAGTCCTCGTGTACGGATGAACACTGAAGCTTTCTTT; v_call: TRBV27; j_call: TRBJ1-1; d_call: .; clone_size: .
cdr3_aa: CAISESPGRNNSPLHF; cdr3_nt: TGTGCCATCAGTGAGTCTCCGGGACGGAATAATTCACCCCTCCACTTT; v_call: TRBV10-3; j_call: TRBJ1-6; d_call: .; clone_size: .
cdr3_aa: CATSSLGGLGTDTQYF; cdr3_nt: TGTGCCACCAGCAGCCTGGGGGGGCTTGGCACAGATACGCAGTATTTT; v_call: TRBV15; j_call: TRBJ2-3; d_call: .; clone_size: once
cdr3_aa: CASSPPAGVNEQFF; cdr3_nt: TGTGCCAGCTCACCCCCGGCGGGAGTCAATGAGCAGTTCTTC; v_call: TRBV18; j_call: TRBJ2-1; d_call: TRBD2; clone_size: .
cdr3_aa: CASSETGGSDTEAFF; cdr3_nt: TGTGCCAGCAGTGAGACAGGGGGCTCGGACACTGAAGCTTTCTTT; v_call: TRBV6-4; j_call: TRBJ1-1; d_call: TRBD1; clone_size: .
cdr3_aa: CASSLTGFYGYTF; cdr3_nt: TGTGCCAGCAGTTTAACAGGGTTCTATGGCTACACCTTC; v_call: TRBV28; j_call: TRBJ1-2; d_call: .; clone_size: .
cdr3_aa: CAGGGAATNEKLFF; cdr3_nt: TGTGCCGGAGGGGGGGCTGCAACTAATGAAAAACTGTTTTTT; v_call: TRBV7-9; j_call: TRBJ1-4; d_call: .; clone_size: few
cdr3_aa: CASSLKAGGNTGELFF; cdr3_nt: TGCGCCAGCAGCTTAAAAGCGGGAGGGAACACCGGGGAGCTGTTTTTT; v_call: TRBV5-1; j_call: TRBJ2-2; d_call: TRBD2; clone_size: .
cdr3_aa: CAISRQGVDGYTF; cdr3_nt: TGTGCCATCAGCCGACAGGGGGTTGATGGCTACACCTTC; v_call: TRBV10-3; j_call: TRBJ1-2; d_call: TRBD1; clone_size: .
cdr3_aa: CAYPLAGQVTGELFF; cdr3_nt: TGTGCCTACCCGTTGGCAGGGCAAGTCACCGGGGAGCTGTTTTTT; v_call: TRBV30; j_call: TRBJ2-2; d_call: .; clone_size: .
cdr3_aa: CASSVAQNTEAFF; cdr3_nt: TGTGCCAGCAGCGTAGCACAGAACACTGAAGCTTTCTTT; v_call: TRBV9; j_call: TRBJ1-1; d_call: .; clone_size: few
cdr3_aa: CASSWARLADSTDTQYF; cdr3_nt: TGTGCCAGCAGCTGGGCCCGACTAGCGGACAGCACAGATACGCAGTATTTT; v_call: TRBV5-4; j_call: TRBJ2-3; d_call: TRBD2; clone_size: .
cdr3_aa: CASSAQGRGSGNTIYF; cdr3_nt: TGTGCCAGCAGTGCCCAGGGAAGGGGCTCTGGAAACACCATATATTTT; v_call: TRBV2; j_call: TRBJ1-3; d_call: .; clone_size: .
cdr3_aa: CASSLRQGPVAFF; cdr3_nt: TGTGCCAGCAGTTTACGACAGGGCCCAGTAGCTTTCTTT; v_call: TRBV27; j_call: TRBJ1-1; d_call: TRBD1; clone_size: .
cdr3_aa: CASSESQFTGELFF; cdr3_nt: TGCGCCAGCAGTGAGAGCCAATTCACCGGGGAGCTGTTTTTT; v_call: TRBV10-1; j_call: TRBJ2-2; d_call: .; clone_size: .
cdr3_aa: CASSFRGLNQPQHF; cdr3_nt: TGTGCCAGCAGTTTTCGGGGCCTCAATCAGCCCCAGCATTTT; v_call: TRBV28; j_call: TRBJ1-5; d_call: .; clone_size: once
cdr3_aa: CASSPSSGSWYEQYF; cdr3_nt: TGTGCCAGCAGCCCCTCTAGCGGGAGTTGGTACGAGCAGTACTTC; v_call: TRBV7-2; j_call: TRBJ2-7; d_call: TRBD2; clone_size: .
cdr3_aa: CASSESKIGYTF; cdr3_nt: TGCGCCAGCAGTGAGTCGAAGATTGGCTACACCTTC; v_call: TRBV10-2; j_call: TRBJ1-2; d_call: .; clone_size: .
cdr3_aa: CASSVAVDDQPQHF; cdr3_nt: TGTGCCAGCAGCGTAGCGGTGGACGATCAGCCCCAGCATTTT; v_call: TRBV9; j_call: TRBJ1-5; d_call: .; clone_size: .
cdr3_aa: CATANLGSYEQYF; cdr3_nt: TGTGCCACAGCAAACCTGGGCTCCTACGAGCAGTACTTC; v_call: TRBV7-8; j_call: TRBJ2-7; d_call: .; clone_size: .
cdr3_aa: CASSSGQGALYTGELFF; cdr3_nt: TGTGCCAGCAGCTCCGGACAGGGGGCGCTTTATACCGGGGAGCTGTTTTTT; v_call: TRBV7-8; j_call: TRBJ2-2; d_call: TRBD1; clone_size: .
cdr3_aa: CASSLSAGLQETQYF; cdr3_nt: TGTGCCAGCAGCTTATCGGCGGGGTTACAAGAGACCCAGTACTTC; v_call: TRBV11-2; j_call: TRBJ2-5; d_call: .; clone_size: .
cdr3_aa: CASSLVSGTGGNSPLHF; cdr3_nt: TGTGCCAGCAGCTTAGTTAGCGGGACAGGGGGAAATTCACCCCTCCACTTT; v_call: TRBV13; j_call: TRBJ1-6; d_call: TRBD1; clone_size: many
cdr3_aa: CASSIVGPQGAFF; cdr3_nt: TGTGCCAGTAGTATAGTAGGACCCCAAGGAGCTTTCTTT; v_call: TRBV19; j_call: TRBJ1-1; d_call: .; clone_size: .
cdr3_aa: CASSLSRGNYGYTF; cdr3_nt: TGTGCCAGCAGCTTATCAAGGGGTAACTATGGCTACACCTTC; v_call: TRBV11-2; j_call: TRBJ1-2; d_call: .; clone_size: .
cdr3_aa: CASLRRADINQPQHF; cdr3_nt: TGTGCCAGCCTTCGGCGGGCAGATATCAATCAGCCCCAGCATTTT; v_call: TRBV27; j_call: TRBJ1-5; d_call: .; clone_size: .
cdr3_aa: CATSRGNTGELFF; cdr3_nt: TGTGCCACCAGTCGGGGAAACACCGGGGAGCTGTTTTTT; v_call: TRBV24-1; j_call: TRBJ2-2; d_call: .; clone_size: once
cdr3_aa: CASSLDTGSREKLFF; cdr3_nt: TGTGCCAGCAGCTTAGATACGGGCAGCCGGGAAAAACTGTTTTTT; v_call: TRBV11-3; j_call: TRBJ1-4; d_call: .; clone_size: once
cdr3_aa: CASQPWRGGQETQYF; cdr3_nt: TGTGCCAGCCAGCCCTGGCGGGGGGGCCAAGAGACCCAGTACTTC; v_call: TRBV3-1/TRBV3-2; j_call: TRBJ2-5; d_call: TRBD2; clone_size: .
cdr3_aa: CSARAAAPQHF; cdr3_nt: TGCAGTGCTAGAGCTGCGGCGCCCCAGCATTTT; v_call: TRBV20-1; j_call: TRBJ1-5; d_call: .; clone_size: .
cdr3_aa: CASSRDRGGQGYETQYF; cdr3_nt: TGCGCCAGCAGCCGCGACCGAGGGGGACAGGGTTATGAGACCCAGTACTTC; v_call: TRBV5-1; j_call: TRBJ2-5; d_call: TRBD1; clone_size: once
cdr3_aa: CASSPLTPQGGETQYF; cdr3_nt: TGTGCCAGTAGTCCCCTAACCCCCCAGGGTGGAGAGACCCAGTACTTC; v_call: TRBV19; j_call: TRBJ2-5; d_call: .; clone_size: few
cdr3_aa: CARFSVGARGLKGTFF; cdr3_nt: TGTGCCAGGTTTTCCGTCGGCGCCAGGGGGCTAAAGGGGACTTTCTTT; v_call: TRBV5-8; j_call: TRBJ1-1; d_call: TRBD1; clone_size: few
cdr3_aa: CASWDRFGNQPQHF; cdr3_nt: TGTGCCAGTTGGGACAGGTTTGGCAATCAGCCCCAGCATTTT; v_call: TRBV19; j_call: TRBJ1-5; d_call: TRBD1; clone_size: .
cdr3_aa: CASSLGQLDGYTF; cdr3_nt: TGTGCCAGCAGCTTGGGACAGCTGGATGGCTACACCTTC; v_call: TRBV7-9; j_call: TRBJ1-2; d_call: TRBD1; clone_size: few
cdr3_aa: CSVRQNTGELFF; cdr3_nt: TGCAGCGTGAGACAGAACACCGGGGAGCTGTTTTTT; v_call: TRBV29-1; j_call: TRBJ2-2; d_call: .; clone_size: .
cdr3_aa: CASSPWTGDDVQPQHF; cdr3_nt: TGTGCCAGCTCACCCTGGACAGGGGATGATGTTCAGCCCCAGCATTTT; v_call: TRBV18; j_call: TRBJ1-5; d_call: TRBD1; clone_size: .
cdr3_aa: CASSSGPDGNTIYF; cdr3_nt: TGTGCCAGCAGTTCTGGCCCGGATGGAAACACCATATATTTT; v_call: TRBV28; j_call: TRBJ1-3; d_call: .; clone_size: .
cdr3_aa: CASSLGSGQPNEKLFF; cdr3_nt: TGTGCCAGCAGCTTGGGCTCGGGACAGCCTAATGAAAAACTGTTTTTT; v_call: TRBV7-9; j_call: TRBJ1-4; d_call: TRBD1; clone_size: many
cdr3_aa: CASSGSVGDTGELFF; cdr3_nt: TGCGCCAGCAGCGGGTCAGTGGGAGACACCGGGGAGCTGTTTTTT; v_call: TRBV5-1; j_call: TRBJ2-2; d_call: .; clone_size: .
cdr3_aa: CASSPGVAGVETQYF; cdr3_nt: TGTGCCAGCAGCCCAGGGGTAGCGGGGGTGGAGACCCAGTACTTC; v_call: TRBV28; j_call: TRBJ2-5; d_call: TRBD2; clone_size: .
cdr3_aa: CASSLARQREQYF; cdr3_nt: TGTGCCAGCAGCTTAGCAAGGCAGCGGGAGCAGTACTTC; v_call: TRBV7-2; j_call: TRBJ2-7; d_call: .; clone_size: .
cdr3_aa: CSAPNKTEAFF; cdr3_nt: TGCAGTGCTCCGAATAAAACTGAAGCTTTCTTT; v_call: TRBV20-1; j_call: TRBJ1-1; d_call: .; clone_size: once
cdr3_aa: CASRLGWTVNTEAFF; cdr3_nt: TGTGCCAGCAGGCTAGGCTGGACGGTGAACACTGAAGCTTTCTTT; v_call: TRBV11-2; j_call: TRBJ1-1; d_call: .; clone_size: .
cdr3_aa: CASSLVRTVPYGYTF; cdr3_nt: TGTGCCAGCAGTTTAGTCCGGACCGTACCCTATGGCTACACCTTC; v_call: TRBV28; j_call: TRBJ1-2; d_call: .; clone_size: .
cdr3_aa: CASSLMGGYTDTQYF; cdr3_nt: TGTGCCAGCAGCTTGATGGGCGGGTACACAGATACGCAGTATTTT; v_call: TRBV5-8; j_call: TRBJ2-3; d_call: .; clone_size: .
cdr3_aa: CASSFGAGGLADTQYF; cdr3_nt: TGTGCCAGCAGCTTCGGGGCGGGAGGCTTGGCAGATACGCAGTATTTT; v_call: TRBV7-9; j_call: TRBJ2-3; d_call: TRBD2; clone_size: .
cdr3_aa: CASSSGGAGDTQYF; cdr3_nt: TGTGCCAGCAGCTCCGGGGGGGCCGGGGATACGCAGTATTTT; v_call: TRBV7-8; j_call: TRBJ2-3; d_call: TRBD2; clone_size: .
cdr3_aa: CASSPGLAGYNEQFF; cdr3_nt: TGTGCCAGCAGCCCGGGACTAGCGGGGTACAATGAGCAGTTCTTC; v_call: TRBV11-3; j_call: TRBJ2-1; d_call: TRBD2; clone_size: .
cdr3_aa: CASSQTPTGNYGYTF; cdr3_nt: TGTGCCAGCAGCCAAACCCCGACAGGAAACTATGGCTACACCTTC; v_call: TRBV4-2; j_call: TRBJ1-2; d_call: .; clone_size: .
cdr3_aa: CASTSRANTEAFF; cdr3_nt: TGTGCCAGCACGAGCAGGGCGAACACTGAAGCTTTCTTT; v_call: TRBV2; j_call: TRBJ1-1; d_call: .; clone_size: few
cdr3_aa: CATTRGRASYEQYF; cdr3_nt: TGTGCCACAACCAGGGGGCGTGCATCCTACGAGCAGTACTTC; v_call: TRBV19; j_call: TRBJ2-7; d_call: TRBD1; clone_size: .
cdr3_aa: CASSPPVGPQETQYF; cdr3_nt: TGCGCCAGCAGCCCGCCTGTCGGCCCCCAAGAGACCCAGTACTTC; v_call: TRBV5-1; j_call: TRBJ2-5; d_call: .; clone_size: .
cdr3_aa: CASTIGTSYGYTF; cdr3_nt: TGTGCCAGCACCATTGGGACAAGCTATGGCTACACCTTC; v_call: TRBV6-5; j_call: TRBJ1-2; d_call: .; clone_size: once